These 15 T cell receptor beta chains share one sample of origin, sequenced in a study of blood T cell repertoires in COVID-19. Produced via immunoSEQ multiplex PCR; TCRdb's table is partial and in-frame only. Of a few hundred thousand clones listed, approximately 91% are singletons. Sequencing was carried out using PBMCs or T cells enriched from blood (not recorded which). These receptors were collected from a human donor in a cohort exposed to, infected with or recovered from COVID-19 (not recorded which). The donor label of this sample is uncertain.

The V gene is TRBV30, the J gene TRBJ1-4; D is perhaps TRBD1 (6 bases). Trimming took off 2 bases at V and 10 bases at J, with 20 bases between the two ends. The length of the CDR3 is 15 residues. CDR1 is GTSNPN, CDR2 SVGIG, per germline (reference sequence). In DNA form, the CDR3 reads TGTGCCTGGAGTCCACAGGGTCGCAAGGGTACAAAACTGTTTTTT. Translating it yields CAWSPQGRKGTKLFF.

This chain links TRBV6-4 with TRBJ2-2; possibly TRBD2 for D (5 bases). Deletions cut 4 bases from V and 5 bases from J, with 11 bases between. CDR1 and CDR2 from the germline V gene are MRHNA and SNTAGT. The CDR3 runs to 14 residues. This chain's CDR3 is CASSAQRGTGELFF. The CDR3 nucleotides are TGTGCCAGCAGTGCCCAACGGGGAACCGGGGAGCTGTTTTTT.

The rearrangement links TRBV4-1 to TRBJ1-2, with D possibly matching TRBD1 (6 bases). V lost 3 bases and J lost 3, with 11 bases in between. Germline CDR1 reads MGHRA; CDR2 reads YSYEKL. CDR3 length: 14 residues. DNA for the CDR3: TGCGCCAGCAGCCAGGGGAGGGGGGACTATGGCTACACCTTC. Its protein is CASSQGRGDYGYTF.

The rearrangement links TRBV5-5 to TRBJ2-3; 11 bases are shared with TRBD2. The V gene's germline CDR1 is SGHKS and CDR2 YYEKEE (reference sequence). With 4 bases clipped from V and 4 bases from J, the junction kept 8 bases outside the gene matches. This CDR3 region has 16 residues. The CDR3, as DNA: TGTGCCAGCAGCCTACGAATAGCGGGGGGGCCAGATACGCAGTATTTT. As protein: CASSLRIAGGPDTQYF.

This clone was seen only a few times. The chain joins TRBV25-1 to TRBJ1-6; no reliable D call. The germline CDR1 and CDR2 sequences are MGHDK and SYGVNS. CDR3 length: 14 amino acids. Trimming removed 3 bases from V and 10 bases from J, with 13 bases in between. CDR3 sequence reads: CASSEVGHTSPLHF. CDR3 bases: TGTGCCAGCAGTGAGGTTGGCCATACATCACCCCTCCACTTT.

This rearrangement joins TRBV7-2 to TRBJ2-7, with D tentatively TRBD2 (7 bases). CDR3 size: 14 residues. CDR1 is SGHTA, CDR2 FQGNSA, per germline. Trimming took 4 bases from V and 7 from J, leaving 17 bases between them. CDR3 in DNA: TGTGCCAGCAGCTGGGGGGGGCTCGGAGAAGAGCAGTACTTC. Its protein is CASSWGGLGEEQYF.

As DNA, the CDR3 is TGTGCCAGCAGCCCAAGGGGAGGGAGCGCTGAAGCTTTCTTT. Its translation is CASSPRGGSAEAFF. J is TRBJ1-1 and V is TRBV7-2; a possible D gene is TRBD1 (5 bases). V was pared by 5 bases and J by 6 bases, with 16 bases between. The length of the CDR3 is 14 residues. The V gene's germline CDR1 is SGHTA and CDR2 FQGNSA.

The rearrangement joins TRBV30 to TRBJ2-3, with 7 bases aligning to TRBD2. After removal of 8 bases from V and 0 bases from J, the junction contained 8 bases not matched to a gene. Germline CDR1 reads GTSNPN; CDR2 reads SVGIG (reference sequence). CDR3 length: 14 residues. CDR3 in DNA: TGTGCCCTTCGACTAGCTTCGAGCACAGATACGCAGTATTTT. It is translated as CALRLASSTDTQYF.

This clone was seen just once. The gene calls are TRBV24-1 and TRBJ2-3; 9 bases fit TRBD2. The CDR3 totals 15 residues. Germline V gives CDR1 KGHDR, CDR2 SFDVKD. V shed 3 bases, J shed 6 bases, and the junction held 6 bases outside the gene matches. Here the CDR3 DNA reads TGTGCCACCAGTGATGCCGCGGGGGGGATCGATACGCAGTATTTT. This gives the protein CATSDAAGGIDTQYF.

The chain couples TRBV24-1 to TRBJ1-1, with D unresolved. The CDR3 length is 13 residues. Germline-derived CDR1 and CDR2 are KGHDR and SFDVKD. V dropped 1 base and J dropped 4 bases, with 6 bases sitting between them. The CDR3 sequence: CATSDFEGTEAFF. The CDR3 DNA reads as TGTGCCACCAGTGATTTCGAGGGCACTGAAGCTTTCTTT.

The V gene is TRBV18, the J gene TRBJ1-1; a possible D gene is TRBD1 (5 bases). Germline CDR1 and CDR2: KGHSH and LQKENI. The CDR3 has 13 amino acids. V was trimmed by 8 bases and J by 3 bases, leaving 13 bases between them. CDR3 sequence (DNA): TGTGCCAGCCGTCCGTGGGGCGACACTGAAGCTTTCTTT. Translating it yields CASRPWGDTEAFF.

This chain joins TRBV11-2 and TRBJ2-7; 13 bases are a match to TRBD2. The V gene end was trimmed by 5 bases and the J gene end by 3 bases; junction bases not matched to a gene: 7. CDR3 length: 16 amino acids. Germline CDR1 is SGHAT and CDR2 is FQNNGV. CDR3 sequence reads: CASSPSGLAGRYEQYF. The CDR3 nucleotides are TGTGCCAGCAGCCCCTCGGGACTAGCGGGGCGCTACGAGCAGTACTTC.

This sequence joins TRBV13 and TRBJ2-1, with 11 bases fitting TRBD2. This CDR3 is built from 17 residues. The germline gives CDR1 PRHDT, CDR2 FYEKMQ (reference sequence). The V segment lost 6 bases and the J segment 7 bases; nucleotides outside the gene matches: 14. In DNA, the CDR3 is TGTGCCAGCAGTTCAAGAACGGGACTAGCGGTTCTTAATGAGCAGTTCTTC. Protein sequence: CASSSRTGLAVLNEQFF.

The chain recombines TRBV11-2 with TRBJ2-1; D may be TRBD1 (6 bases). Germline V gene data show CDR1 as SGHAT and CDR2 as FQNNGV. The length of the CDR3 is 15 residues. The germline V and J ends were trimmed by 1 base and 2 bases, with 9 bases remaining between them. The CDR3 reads CASSLGGPTYNEQFF. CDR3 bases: TGTGCCAGCAGCTTAGGGGGGCCGACCTACAATGAGCAGTTCTTC.

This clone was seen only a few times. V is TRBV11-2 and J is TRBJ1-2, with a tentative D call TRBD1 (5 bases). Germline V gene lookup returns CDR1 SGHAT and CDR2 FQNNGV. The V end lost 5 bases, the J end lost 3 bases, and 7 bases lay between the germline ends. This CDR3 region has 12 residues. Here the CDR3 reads CASSAGYYGYTF. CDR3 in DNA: TGTGCCAGCAGCGCAGGGTACTATGGCTACACCTTC.